Given below is one T cell receptor (beta chain) in context. Its target is unknown. This sample stems from a study of PD-1 blockade in classical Hodgkin lymphoma. The study, taken as a whole, reports: With respect to the repertoire differences, their causes, possibly disease activity or prior therapy, remain undefined. In newly diagnosed patients, baseline TCR diversity was reportedly below that of healthy donors. Whoever responded completely had baseline diversity much like that seen in newly diagnosed patients.

This CDR3 has 13 amino acids. Trimming took off 6 bases at V and 1 base at J, with 9 bases between the two ends. CDR1 is MNHNY, CDR2 SVGAGI, per germline (reference sequence). Assay: immunoSEQ multiplex PCR; the TCRdb copy retains only in-frame clones and omits some. This table has around 91,000 clones, roughly 80% appearing once. No patient escaped relapse after autologous stem cell transplantation, and brentuximab vedotin exposure varied. This TCR derives from a human donor with classical Hodgkin lymphoma. Sequenced material: peripheral blood mononuclear cells (PBMCs), taken before the second cycle of nivolumab. V and J are TRBV6-6 and TRBJ1-1; D unresolved. This chain's CDR3 is CASSSDQNTEAFF. CDR3 bases: TGTGCCAGCAGCAGCGACCAGAACACTGAAGCTTTCTTT.